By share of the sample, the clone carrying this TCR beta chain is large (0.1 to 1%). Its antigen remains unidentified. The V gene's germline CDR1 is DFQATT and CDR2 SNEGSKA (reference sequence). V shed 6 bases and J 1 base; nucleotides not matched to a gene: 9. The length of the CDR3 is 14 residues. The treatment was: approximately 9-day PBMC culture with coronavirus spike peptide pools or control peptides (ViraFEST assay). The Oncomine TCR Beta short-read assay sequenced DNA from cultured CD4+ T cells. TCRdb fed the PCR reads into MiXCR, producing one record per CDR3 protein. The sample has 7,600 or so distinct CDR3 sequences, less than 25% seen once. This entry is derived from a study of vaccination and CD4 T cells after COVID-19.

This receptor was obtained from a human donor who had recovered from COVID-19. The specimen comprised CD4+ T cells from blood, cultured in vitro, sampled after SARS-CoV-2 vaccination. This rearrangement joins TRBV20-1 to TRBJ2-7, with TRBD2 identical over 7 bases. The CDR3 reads CSAPNRGRSYEQYF. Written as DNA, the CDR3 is TGCAGTGCCCCGAACCGCGGGAGATCCTACGAGCAGTACTTC.